A single sample gave rise to the 26 T cell receptor beta chains below, sequenced in a study of T-cell reconstitution after alpha-beta-depleted transplantation in children. The authors prepared the TCRbeta library with unique molecular identifiers. MiXCR, run by TCRdb on the PCR reads, gives a single entry per CDR3 protein. In the table there are 7,000 to 9,500 distinct CDR3 sequences, roughly 15% of which are singletons. Source: PBMCs, mostly from graft donor cells, taken 60 days after TCRalphabeta/CD19-depleted stem cell transplant. The receptor set was obtained from a girl less than two years old who had a stem cell transplant for combined immunodeficiency, so the T cells may come from the graft donor.

This clonotype was seen ten or more times. This chain connects TRBV4-3 to TRBJ2-6; tentatively, D is TRBD1 (5 bases). V gave up 1 base and J gave up 1 base, with 11 bases separating them. CDR1 and CDR2 (germline): LGHNA, YSLEER. The CDR3 is 17 amino acids. CDR3 region: CASSQGGFNSGANVLTF. CDR3 sequence (DNA): TGCGCCAGCAGCCAAGGGGGCTTTAATTCTGGGGCCAACGTCCTGACTTTC.

This clonotype was picked up a small number of times. J is TRBJ2-1 and V is TRBV18; D not resolved. Trimming stripped 3 bases from V and 6 bases from J, with 3 bases between. The CDR3 loop spans 11 amino acids. Germline CDR1 is KGHSH and CDR2 is LQKENI. The CDR3 DNA sequence: TGTGCCAGCTCACCCTTCAATGAGCAGTTCTTC. Translating gives CASSPFNEQFF.

The V call is TRBV2, the J call TRBJ2-5; 11 bases are shared with TRBD2. With 8 bases clipped from V and 4 bases from J, the junction kept 6 bases outside the gene matches. The germline gives CDR1 SNHLY, CDR2 FYNNEI. This CDR3 has 14 residues. The CDR3 DNA reads as TGTGCCAGCCCTAGCGGGGGGAAAAGAGAGACCCAGTACTTC. Amino acid sequence: CASPSGGKRETQYF.

This clonotype appeared many times. The V gene is TRBV10-3, the J gene TRBJ1-1; D remains unclear. Germline V gene lookup returns CDR1 ENHRY and CDR2 SYGVKD. V was clipped by 6 bases and J by 4 bases, with 12 bases between them. CDR3 length equals 13 residues. The CDR3 sequence is CAIRGGPGTEAFF. The CDR3 DNA is TGTGCCATCAGGGGAGGGCCTGGCACTGAAGCTTTCTTT.

The rearrangement joins TRBV18 to TRBJ1-1; 9 bases are shared with TRBD1. Germline V CDR1 and CDR2: KGHSH, LQKENI. V shed 5 bases, J shed 6 bases, and the junction held 7 bases outside the gene matches. This CDR3 is built from 14 residues. CDR3 sequence (DNA): TGTGCCAGCTCAAAACAGGGGGCTTGGGCTGAAGCTTTCTTT. It encodes CASSKQGAWAEAFF.

This chain links TRBV5-8 with TRBJ2-1, with 14 bases identical to TRBD2. The CDR3 is 17 residues long. Germline V lookup: CDR1 SGHTS, CDR2 YDEGEE. J was trimmed by 6 bases and V by 7 bases; bases with no gene match: 12. The CDR3 coding sequence is TGTGCCAGCTCGAAAGGGACTAGCGGGAGCCGCTGCAATGAGCAGTTCTTC. Translated: CASSKGTSGSRCNEQFF. Together with reference TRBV5-8 and TRBJ2-1, the CDR3 gives the full variable domain: EAGVTQSPTHLIKTRGQQATLRCSPISGHTSVYWYQQALGLGLQFLLWYDEGEERNRGNFPPRFSGRQFPNYSSELNVNALELEDSALYLCASSKGTSGSRCNEQFFGPGTRLTVL.

DNA of the CDR3: TGTGCTAGTGGTCTTATACGGGACAGGGGGTCCTACGAGCAGTACTTC. Translating it yields CASGLIRDRGSYEQYF. The chain couples TRBV12-5 to TRBJ2-7, with TRBD1 matching over 11 bases. Trimming took 5 bases from V and 1 from J; bases not matched to a gene: 7. CDR1 LGHNT and CDR2 FRNRAP come from the germline V gene. This CDR3 comprises 16 residues.

The CDR3 DNA reads TGTGCCAGCAGTTACTCTGGGGGAGGGGGGGAGACCCAGTACTTC. Its protein is CASSYSGGGGETQYF. The gene calls are TRBV6-6 and TRBJ2-5; TRBD2 might be the D (7 bases). The CDR3 is 15 amino acids. The V gene's germline CDR1 is MNHNY and CDR2 SVGAGI (reference sequence). V was shortened by 0 bases and J by 5 bases, with 13 bases between the two germline ends.

This chain uses TRBV2 with TRBJ2-3; 12 bases fit TRBD2. The trim removed 9 bases at V and 1 base at J, leaving 2 bases unmatched. The germline gives CDR1 SNHLY, CDR2 FYNNEI. This CDR3 contains 14 residues. The CDR3 protein is CASRLAGGTDTQYF. The DNA for the CDR3 is TGTGCCAGTAGACTAGCGGGAGGCACAGATACGCAGTATTTT.

This clonotype was observed many times. V is TRBV7-8 and J is TRBJ2-5; 10 bases are shared with TRBD1. After removal of 11 bases from V and 1 base from J, the junction contained 7 bases not matched to a gene. This CDR3 spans 14 amino acids. Germline CDR1 reads SGHVS; CDR2 reads FQNEAQ. This CDR3 is CAASGTGAQETQYF. In DNA form, the CDR3 reads TGTGCCGCCTCCGGGACAGGGGCCCAAGAGACCCAGTACTTC.

This clonotype was seen ten or more times. This rearrangement joins TRBV7-2 to TRBJ2-3; no clear D. In germline, CDR1 is SGHTA, CDR2 FQGNSA. The CDR3 extends over 13 amino acids. Trimming shortened V by 0 bases and J by 3 bases, and 4 bases separated the two germline ends. The CDR3 loop reads CASSLALTDTQYF. The CDR3 region has the DNA TGTGCCAGCAGCTTAGCGCTAACAGATACGCAGTATTTT.

This clonotype was seen only a few times. The rearrangement uses TRBV20-1 and TRBJ2-1; tentatively, D is TRBD1 or TRBD2 (5 bases each). Germline V lookup: CDR1 DFQATT, CDR2 SNEGSKA (reference sequence). This CDR3 has 13 residues. V lost 2 bases and J 8 bases, leaving 13 bases between the germline ends. The CDR3 coding sequence is TGCAGTGCTAGATCGGACTGGGGCTATGAGCAGTTCTTC. Encoded protein: CSARSDWGYEQFF.

The chain uses TRBV5-1 and TRBJ1-2, with D unresolved. The germline V gene encodes CDR1 SGHRS and CDR2 YFSETQ. The V end lost 5 bases, the J end lost 4 bases, and 15 bases lay between the germline ends. CDR3 length: 14 residues. The CDR3, as DNA: TGCGCCAGCAGGAGGGAGGGCGGAATCTATGGCTACACCTTC. This encodes CASRREGGIYGYTF.

This clonotype was seen repeatedly, ten times or more. The chain couples TRBV29-1 to TRBJ2-3; 11 bases agree with TRBD2. The CDR3 contains 15 residues. Trimming took 2 bases from V and 5 from J; bases not matched to a gene: 6. Germline V lookup: CDR1 SQVTM, CDR2 ANQGSEA. CDR3 in amino acids: CSVEYSGRAVDTQYF. As DNA, the CDR3 is TGCAGCGTTGAATATAGCGGGAGGGCCGTAGATACGCAGTATTTT.

This clonotype was observed at least ten times. This chain connects TRBV29-1 to TRBJ2-1; a possible D gene is TRBD1 (6 bases). The V gene lost 6 bases and the J gene lost 5 bases, with 14 bases spanning the gap. Germline CDR1 and CDR2: SQVTM and ANQGSEA. CDR3 size: 13 residues. CDR3 sequence reads: CSVPGVNNNEQFF. The CDR3 DNA sequence: TGCAGCGTCCCAGGGGTAAACAACAATGAGCAGTTCTTC.

This clonotype came up a few times. This rearrangement joins TRBV6-5 to TRBJ2-7; D might be TRBD1 (5 bases). This CDR3 contains 15 residues. The germline V and J ends were trimmed by 0 bases and 2 bases, with 11 bases remaining between them. The germline V gene has CDR1 MNHEY and CDR2 SVGAGI. CDR3 sequence reads: CASSYSGLVAYEQYF. CDR3 DNA sequence: TGTGCCAGCAGTTACTCGGGGCTAGTGGCCTACGAGCAGTACTTC.

This clonotype was seen more than once but under ten times. The rearrangement uses TRBV7-8 and TRBJ2-1; 13 nucleotides line up with TRBD2. The V and J ends lost 3 bases and 9 bases, in that order; junction bases with no gene match: 5. Germline-derived CDR1 and CDR2 are SGHVS and FQNEAQ. The length of the CDR3 is 15 residues. For the CDR3, the DNA is TGTGCCAGCAGCTTTGGGACTAGCGGGATTGGTGAGCAGTTCTTC. It is translated as CASSFGTSGIGEQFF.

V and J are TRBV28 and TRBJ2-7; D could derive from TRBD1 or TRBD2 (5 bases each). V lost 6 bases and J 2 bases, leaving 11 bases between the germline ends. This CDR3 is 13 amino acids long. Germline CDR1 MDHEN, CDR2 SYDVKM. The CDR3 coding sequence is TGTGCCAGCAGCCAGGTGGGACCCTACGAGCAGTACTTC. The encoded protein is CASSQVGPYEQYF.

This clonotype was found many times. V is TRBV7-2 and J is TRBJ2-1; D uncertain. CDR3 length: 14 amino acids. Per the germline V gene, CDR1 is SGHTA and CDR2 is FQGNSA. V lost 0 bases, J lost 0 bases, and 3 bases lay in between. Here the CDR3 DNA reads TGTGCCAGCAGCTTAGCGGCCTCCTACAATGAGCAGTTCTTC. Translating gives CASSLAASYNEQFF.

The chain links TRBV7-3 to TRBJ2-1; D gene uncertain. The ends were cut back, 0 bases at V and 6 bases at J, with 9 bases in the middle. CDR1 and CDR2 from the germline V gene are SGHTA and FQGTGA. This CDR3 contains 14 residues. DNA of the CDR3: TGTGCCAGCAGCTTAACCAACGTTCCCAATGAGCAGTTCTTC. As protein: CASSLTNVPNEQFF.

The table lists this clonotype with many counts. This chain joins TRBV10-3 and TRBJ1-5; D is uncertain. This CDR3 has 13 residues. CDR1 is ENHRY and CDR2 is SYGVKD in the germline V gene. Between the trimmed V and J ends, which lost 6 bases and 7 bases, there was a span of 13 bases. CDR3 region: CAIRETLRQPQHF. For the CDR3, the DNA is TGTGCCATCAGGGAGACACTTCGACAGCCCCAGCATTTT.

This clonotype showed up just a few times. In DNA form, the CDR3 reads TGTGCCAGCAGTTACCTCGACGGGACTAGCGGGGCTGAGCAGTTCTTC. It specifies CASSYLDGTSGAEQFF. The chain uses TRBV6-2 or TRBV6-3 and TRBJ2-1; 13 positions match TRBD2. CDR1 and CDR2 from the germline V gene are MNHEY and SVGEGT. V was clipped by 2 bases and J by 9 bases; unmatched bases: 7. This CDR3 region has 16 residues.

This clonotype was observed many times. The rearrangement uses TRBV27 and TRBJ2-2; 9 nucleotides line up with TRBD1. After removal of 0 bases from V and 6 bases from J, the junction contained 8 bases not matched to a gene. Per the germline V gene, CDR1 is MNHEY and CDR2 is SMNVEV (reference sequence). The CDR3 sequence is 17 residues long. CDR3 in amino acids: CASSLSSTGGAPGELFF. The DNA for the CDR3 is TGTGCCAGCAGTTTATCGTCGACAGGGGGAGCCCCCGGGGAGCTGTTTTTT.

This clonotype has ten or more counts. CDR3 DNA sequence: TGTGCCAGCAGTTACGTTGGGCCCTCCTCTGGAAACACCATATATTTT. Translation gives CASSYVGPSSGNTIYF. J is TRBJ1-3 and V is TRBV6-6; the D is unclear. Germline V gives CDR1 MNHNY, CDR2 SVGAGI (reference sequence). V was clipped by 2 bases and J by 0 bases, with 11 bases between them. This CDR3 comprises 16 residues.

This clonotype was counted many times. The chain employs TRBV12-3 or TRBV12-4 and TRBJ2-3; D is undetermined. V lost 6 bases and J 2 bases, leaving 18 bases between the germline ends. The CDR3 is 16 residues long. This CDR3 is CASSPFMGYHTDTQYF. In DNA, the CDR3 is TGTGCCAGCAGCCCTTTCATGGGGTACCACACAGATACGCAGTATTTT.

This clonotype was found a few times. The rearrangement joins TRBV28 to TRBJ1-4; TRBD1 aligns across 8 bases. Trimming at V came to 5 bases and at J to 3 bases, leaving 5 bases not matched to a gene. The CDR3 contains 15 residues. Germline CDR1 is MDHEN and CDR2 is SYDVKM. CDR3 region: CASSPPGGPNEKLFF. The CDR3 nucleotides read TGTGCCAGCAGTCCCCCAGGGGGCCCTAATGAAAAACTGTTTTTT.